This TCR beta chain was identified during a study of blood T cell repertoires in COVID-19. TCRdb keeps only in-frame clones here, not all; method: immunoSEQ multiplex PCR. The table lists about 88,000 clones, 88% of them singletons. There are 17 residues in the CDR3. Germline V gives CDR1 LNHDA, CDR2 SQIVND (reference sequence). V gave up 2 bases and J gave up 3 bases, with 19 bases separating them. This clone was recorded once. The TCR originated in an elderly man with acute or convalescent COVID-19. Sequencing used peripheral blood. The chain recombines TRBV19 with TRBJ2-5, with D possibly TRBD2 on 8 matching bases. Here the CDR3 reads CASSISSGGGQKETQYF. The CDR3 nucleotides read TGTGCCAGTAGTATATCTTCGGGAGGGGGACAGAAAGAGACCCAGTACTTC. The whole variable domain, filled in from reference TRBV19 and TRBJ2-5, reads DGGITQSPKYLFRKEGQNVTLSCEQNLNHDAMYWYRQDPGQGLRLIYYSQIVNDFQKGDIAEGYSVSREKKESFPLTVTSAQKNPTAFYLCASSISSGGGQKETQYFGPGTRLLVL.